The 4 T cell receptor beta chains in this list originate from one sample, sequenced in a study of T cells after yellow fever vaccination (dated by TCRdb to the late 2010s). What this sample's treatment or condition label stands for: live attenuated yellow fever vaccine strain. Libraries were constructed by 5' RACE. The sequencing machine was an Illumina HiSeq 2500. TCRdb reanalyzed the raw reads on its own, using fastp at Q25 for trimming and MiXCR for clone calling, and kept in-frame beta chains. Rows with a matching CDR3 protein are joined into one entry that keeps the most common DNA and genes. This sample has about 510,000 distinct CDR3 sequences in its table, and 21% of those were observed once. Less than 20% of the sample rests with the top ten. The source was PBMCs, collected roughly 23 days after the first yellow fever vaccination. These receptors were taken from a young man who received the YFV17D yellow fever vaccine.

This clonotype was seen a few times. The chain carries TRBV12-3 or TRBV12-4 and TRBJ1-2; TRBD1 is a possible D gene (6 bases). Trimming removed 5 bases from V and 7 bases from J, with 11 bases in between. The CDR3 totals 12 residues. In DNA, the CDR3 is TGTGCCAGCAGTGGGGGGGCCGGTGGCTACACCTTC. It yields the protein CASSGGAGGYTF.

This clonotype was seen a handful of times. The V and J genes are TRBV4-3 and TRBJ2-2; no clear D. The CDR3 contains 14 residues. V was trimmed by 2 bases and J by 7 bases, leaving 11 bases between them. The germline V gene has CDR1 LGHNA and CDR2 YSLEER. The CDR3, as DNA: TGCGCCAGCAGCCAAATTGAAGGCTTCGGGGAGCTGTTTTTT. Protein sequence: CASSQIEGFGELFF.

Here the CDR3 reads CASSVWGATEAFF. The CDR3 DNA reads as TGTGCCAGCAGTGTCTGGGGGGCCACTGAAGCTTTCTTT. The chain links TRBV7-2 to TRBJ1-1; tentatively, D is TRBD1 (6 bases). This CDR3 is built from 13 residues. CDR1 is SGHTA, CDR2 FQGNSA, per germline. Trimming pared 6 bases from V and 4 bases from J, leaving 12 bases between.

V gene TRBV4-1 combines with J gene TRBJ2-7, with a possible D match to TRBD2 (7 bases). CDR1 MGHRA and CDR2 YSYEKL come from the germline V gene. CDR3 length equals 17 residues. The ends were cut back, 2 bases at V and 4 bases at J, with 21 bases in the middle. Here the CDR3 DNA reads TGCGCCAGCAGCCAATCCTTCGCCCGGGGGGCGAGATACGAGCAGTACTTC. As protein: CASSQSFARGARYEQYF.